One sample yielded the 6 T cell receptor beta chains listed below, sequenced in a study (dated by TCRdb to the mid-2010s). The library was produced with 5' RACE. TCRdb lists the instrument as Illumina MiSeq. Using fastp at Q25 and MiXCR, TCRdb reprocessed the public reads and kept productive beta chains. Every distinct CDR3 protein forms one entry, paired with its most common genes and DNA. The sample table contains about 40,000 distinct CDR3 sequences; only one count was recorded for 22% of them. The ten largest make up 4.3% of the sample. Cells that were CD4+CD25+CD127-/low were isolated as Tregs. The sequenced sample was Tregs sorted from a lymph node. The receptors originated from a female donor with breast cancer.

This clonotype was seen a few times. The rearrangement uses TRBV20-1 and TRBJ2-7; the D gene is possibly TRBD1 (5 bases). Germline values: CDR1 DFQATT, CDR2 SNEGSKA (reference sequence). Trimming took 6 bases from V and 0 from J, leaving 18 bases between them. The CDR3 contains 15 residues. Here the CDR3 DNA reads TGCAGTGCACCCGGACACACTCGCAGCTCCTACGAGCAGTACTTC. It codes for CSAPGHTRSSYEQYF.

A few counts support this clonotype. At one boundary the junction diverges from the germline segment, which might be a read error. The chain uses TRBV12-3 or TRBV12-4 and TRBJ2-2; 8 nucleotides agree with TRBD2. The CDR3 runs to 15 residues. The CDR3 nucleotides are TGTGCCAGCAGTGTAGCGGGACCGGGCACCGGGGAGCTGTTTTTT. Amino acids: CASSVAGPGTGELFF.

The V and J genes are TRBV7-2 and TRBJ1-1, with D perhaps TRBD1 (5 bases). The ends were cut back, 4 bases at V and 6 bases at J, with 12 bases in the middle. Germline CDR1 and CDR2: SGHTA and FQGNSA. CDR3 length: 13 amino acids. CDR3 region: CASSWRAGAEAFF. As DNA, the CDR3 is TGTGCCAGCAGCTGGCGGGCGGGGGCTGAAGCTTTCTTT.

The chain joins TRBV4-2 to TRBJ2-3, with D possibly TRBD2 on 6 matching bases. Looked up from germline, CDR1 is LGHNA and CDR2 is YNFKEQ. The CDR3 sequence is 18 residues long. V lost 0 bases and J lost 4, with 20 bases in between. CDR3 sequence (DNA): TGTGCCAGCAGCCAAGAGGAGGGTTCCAACTCCCCTCCAGATACGCAGTATTTT. Encoded protein: CASSQEEGSNSPPDTQYF.

This clonotype was counted at least ten times. This sequence joins TRBV6-5 and TRBJ2-3; 7 positions agree with TRBD2. Trimming at V came to 6 bases and at J to 2 bases, leaving 11 bases not matched to a gene. CDR1 MNHEY and CDR2 SVGAGI come from the germline V gene. This CDR3 is 16 amino acids long. The CDR3 DNA reads as TGTGCCAGCAGCACCCCCGGACTAGGTATCACAGATACGCAGTATTTT. Its translation: CASSTPGLGITDTQYF.

This clonotype has more than one count but fewer than ten. The CDR3 is CASSRPSVGDEQFF. As DNA, the CDR3 is TGTGCCAGCAGTAGACCTAGCGTTGGGGATGAGCAGTTCTTC. The V call is TRBV12-3 or TRBV12-4, the J call TRBJ2-1, with D possibly being TRBD2 (6 bases). The CDR3 covers 14 residues. Trimming stripped 5 bases from V and 8 bases from J, with 16 bases between.